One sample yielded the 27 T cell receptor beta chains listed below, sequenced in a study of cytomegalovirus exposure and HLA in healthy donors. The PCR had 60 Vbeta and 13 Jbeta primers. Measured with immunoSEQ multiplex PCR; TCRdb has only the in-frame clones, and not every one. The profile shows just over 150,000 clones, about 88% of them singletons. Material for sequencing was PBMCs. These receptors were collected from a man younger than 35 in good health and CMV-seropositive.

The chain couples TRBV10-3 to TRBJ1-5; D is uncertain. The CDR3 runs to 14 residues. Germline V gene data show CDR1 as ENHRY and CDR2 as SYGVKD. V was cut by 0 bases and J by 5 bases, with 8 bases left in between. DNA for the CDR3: TGTGCCATCAGTGAGTCTCCGGGTTATCAGCCCCAGCATTTT. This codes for CAISESPGYQPQHF.

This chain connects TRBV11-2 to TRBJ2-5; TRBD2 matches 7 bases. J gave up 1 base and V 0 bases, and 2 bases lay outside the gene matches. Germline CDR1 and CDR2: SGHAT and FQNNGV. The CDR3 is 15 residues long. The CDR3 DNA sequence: TGTGCCAGCAGCTTAGATGGGACTACCCAAGAGACCCAGTACTTC. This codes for CASSLDGTTQETQYF.

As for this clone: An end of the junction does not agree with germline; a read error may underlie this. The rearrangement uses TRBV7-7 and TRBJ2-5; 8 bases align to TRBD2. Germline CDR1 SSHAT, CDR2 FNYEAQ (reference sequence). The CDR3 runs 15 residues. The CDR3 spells CASSLTGGLLETQYF. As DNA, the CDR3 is TGTGCTAGCAGCCTTACGGGGGGGCTGTTGGAGACCCAGTACTTC.

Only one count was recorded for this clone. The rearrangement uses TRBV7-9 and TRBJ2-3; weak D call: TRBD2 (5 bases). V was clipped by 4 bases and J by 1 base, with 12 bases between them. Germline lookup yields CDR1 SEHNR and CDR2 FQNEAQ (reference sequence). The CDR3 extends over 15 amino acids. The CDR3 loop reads CASSSTSPRTDTQYF. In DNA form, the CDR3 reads TGTGCCAGCAGCTCTACTAGTCCGCGCACAGATACGCAGTATTTT. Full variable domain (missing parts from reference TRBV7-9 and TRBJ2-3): DTGVSQNPRHKITKRGQNVTFRCDPISEHNRLYWYRQTLGQGPEFLTYFQNEAQLEKSRLLSDRFSAERPKGSFSTLEIQRTEQGDSAMYLCASSSTSPRTDTQYFGPGTRLTVL.

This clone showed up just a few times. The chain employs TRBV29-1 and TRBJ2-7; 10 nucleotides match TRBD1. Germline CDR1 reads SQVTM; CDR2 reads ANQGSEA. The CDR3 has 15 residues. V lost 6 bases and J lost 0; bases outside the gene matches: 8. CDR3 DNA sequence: TGCAGCGTCCGCGGGGGACAGGGGTTCTCCTACGAGCAGTACTTC. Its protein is CSVRGGQGFSYEQYF.

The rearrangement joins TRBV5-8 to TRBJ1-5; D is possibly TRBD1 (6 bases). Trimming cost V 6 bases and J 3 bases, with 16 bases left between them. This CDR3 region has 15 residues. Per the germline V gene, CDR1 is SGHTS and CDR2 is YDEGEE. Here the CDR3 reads CASTLGDRSNQPQHF. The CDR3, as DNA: TGTGCCAGCACCCTCGGCGACAGGTCCAATCAGCCCCAGCATTTT.

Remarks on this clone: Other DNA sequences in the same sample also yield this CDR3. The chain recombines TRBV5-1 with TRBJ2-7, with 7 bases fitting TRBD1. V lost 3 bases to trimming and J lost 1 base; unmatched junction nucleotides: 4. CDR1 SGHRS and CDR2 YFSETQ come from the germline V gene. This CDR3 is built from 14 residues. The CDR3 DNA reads TGCGCCAGCAGCTCAGGGGACAGATCCTACGAGCAGTACTTC. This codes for CASSSGDRSYEQYF. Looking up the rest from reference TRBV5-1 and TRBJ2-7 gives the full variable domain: KAGVTQTPRYLIKTRGQQVTLSCSPISGHRSVSWYQQTPGQGLQFLFEYFSETQRNKGNFPGRFSGRQFSNSRSEMNVSTLELGDSALYLCASSSGDRSYEQYFGPGTRLTVT.

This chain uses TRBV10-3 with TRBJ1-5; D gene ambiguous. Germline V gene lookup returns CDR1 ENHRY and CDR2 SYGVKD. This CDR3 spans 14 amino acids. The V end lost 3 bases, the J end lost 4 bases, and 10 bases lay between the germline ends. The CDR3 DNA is TGTGCCATCAGTGATATGGGAGAGAATCAGCCCCAGCATTTT. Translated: CAISDMGENQPQHF.

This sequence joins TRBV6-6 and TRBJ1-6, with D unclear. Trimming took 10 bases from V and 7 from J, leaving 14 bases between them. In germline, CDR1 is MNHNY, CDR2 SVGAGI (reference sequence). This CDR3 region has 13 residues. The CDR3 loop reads CATGSAGNSPLHF. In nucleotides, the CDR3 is TGTGCCACGGGTAGCGCGGGGAATTCACCCCTCCACTTT.

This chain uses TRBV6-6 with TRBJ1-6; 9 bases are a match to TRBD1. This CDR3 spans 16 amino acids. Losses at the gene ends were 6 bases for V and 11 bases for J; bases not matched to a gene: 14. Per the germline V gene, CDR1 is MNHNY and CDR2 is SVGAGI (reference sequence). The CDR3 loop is CASREPGQGSGAPLHF. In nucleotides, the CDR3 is TGTGCCAGCAGAGAGCCGGGACAGGGTTCAGGAGCACCCCTCCACTTT.

CDR3 coding DNA: TGTGCCAGCAGGGAACTAGCGGGTGACTCCTACGAGCAGTACTTC. Its translation: CASRELAGDSYEQYF. The rearrangement joins TRBV6-6 to TRBJ2-7; TRBD2 matches 9 bases. V was pared by 6 bases and J by 0 bases, with 6 bases of the junction left unmatched. Per the germline V gene, CDR1 is MNHNY and CDR2 is SVGAGI (reference sequence). There are 15 residues in the CDR3.

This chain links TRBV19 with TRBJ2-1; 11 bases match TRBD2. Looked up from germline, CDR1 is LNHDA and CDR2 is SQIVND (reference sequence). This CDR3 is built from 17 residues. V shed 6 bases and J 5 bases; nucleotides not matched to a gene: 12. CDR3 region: CASSRALLAGGDNEQFF. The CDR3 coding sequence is TGTGCCAGTAGCCGAGCTCTTCTAGCGGGGGGAGACAATGAGCAGTTCTTC.

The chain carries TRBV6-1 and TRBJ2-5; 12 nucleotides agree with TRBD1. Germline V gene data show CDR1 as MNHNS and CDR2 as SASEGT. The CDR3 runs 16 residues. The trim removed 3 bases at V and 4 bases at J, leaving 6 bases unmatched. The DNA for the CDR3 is TGTGCCAGCAGTGATGCTCCGGGACAGGGGGCAGAGACCCAGTACTTC. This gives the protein CASSDAPGQGAETQYF.

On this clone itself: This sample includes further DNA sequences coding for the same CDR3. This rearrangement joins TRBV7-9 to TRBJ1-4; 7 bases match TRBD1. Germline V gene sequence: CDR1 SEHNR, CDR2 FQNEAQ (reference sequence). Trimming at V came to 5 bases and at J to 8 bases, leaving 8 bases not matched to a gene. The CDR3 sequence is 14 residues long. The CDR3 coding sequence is TGTGCCAGCAGCCTGCGACAGGGTGGCGAAAAACTGTTTTTT. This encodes CASSLRQGGEKLFF. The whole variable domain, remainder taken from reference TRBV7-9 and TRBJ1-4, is DTGVSQNPRHKITKRGQNVTFRCDPISEHNRLYWYRQTLGQGPEFLTYFQNEAQLEKSRLLSDRFSAERPKGSFSTLEIQRTEQGDSAMYLCASSLRQGGEKLFFGSGTQLSVL.

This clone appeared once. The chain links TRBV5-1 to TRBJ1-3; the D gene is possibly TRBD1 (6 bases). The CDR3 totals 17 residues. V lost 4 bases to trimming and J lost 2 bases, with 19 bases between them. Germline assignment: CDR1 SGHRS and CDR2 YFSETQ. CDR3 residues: CASSVSDSRLPGNTIYF. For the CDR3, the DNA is TGCGCCAGCAGCGTATCGGACAGCCGGCTCCCTGGAAACACCATATATTTT.

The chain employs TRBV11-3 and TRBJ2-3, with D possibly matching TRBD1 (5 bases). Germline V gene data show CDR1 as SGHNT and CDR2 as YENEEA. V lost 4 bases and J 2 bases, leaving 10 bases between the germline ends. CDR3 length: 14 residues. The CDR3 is CASSSTGITDTQYF. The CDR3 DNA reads TGTGCCAGCAGCTCAACAGGTATCACAGATACGCAGTATTTT.

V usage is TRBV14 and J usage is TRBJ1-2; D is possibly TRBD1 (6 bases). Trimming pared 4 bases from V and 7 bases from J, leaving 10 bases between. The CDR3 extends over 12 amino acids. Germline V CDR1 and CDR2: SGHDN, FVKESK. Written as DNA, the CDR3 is TGTGCCAGCAGCCCTCAGGGGAGTGGCTACACCTTC. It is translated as CASSPQGSGYTF.

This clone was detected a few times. CDR3 nucleotides: TGCGCCAGCAGCGCGAGAACTCCAGGGAACACCGGGGAGCTGTTTTTT. The encoded protein is CASSARTPGNTGELFF. The chain couples TRBV4-3 to TRBJ2-2; D is ambiguous. This CDR3 region has 16 residues. Germline V lookup: CDR1 LGHNA, CDR2 YSLEER. Trimming shortened V by 5 bases and J by 1 base, and 14 bases separated the two germline ends.

The CDR3 here is CASSLLPDGGAYEQYF. CDR3 DNA: TGTGCCAGCAGCTTACTGCCGGACGGGGGAGCCTACGAGCAGTACTTC. This chain joins TRBV7-6 and TRBJ2-7, with D possibly being TRBD2 (6 bases). The CDR3 contains 16 residues. Trimming pared 2 bases from V and 2 bases from J, leaving 16 bases between. Germline CDR1 is SGHVS and CDR2 is FNYEAQ.

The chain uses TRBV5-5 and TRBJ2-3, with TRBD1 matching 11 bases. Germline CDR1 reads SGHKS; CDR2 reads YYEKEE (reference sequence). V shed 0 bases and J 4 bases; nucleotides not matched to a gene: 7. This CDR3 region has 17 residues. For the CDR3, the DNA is TGTGCCAGCAGCTTGGAGGGGACAGGGGGAGGGTCAGATACGCAGTATTTT. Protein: CASSLEGTGGGSDTQYF.

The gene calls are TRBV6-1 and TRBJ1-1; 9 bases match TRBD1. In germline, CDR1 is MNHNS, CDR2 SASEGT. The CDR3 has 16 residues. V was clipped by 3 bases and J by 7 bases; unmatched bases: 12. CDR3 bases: TGTGCCAGCAGTGACGAGGGACAGGGCCTTCGGGGTGAAGCTTTCTTT. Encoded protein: CASSDEGQGLRGEAFF.

The CDR3 loop reads CASSQGTGPSTEAFF. The CDR3 bases are TGCGCCAGCAGCCAAGGGACAGGTCCGAGTACTGAAGCTTTCTTT. The rearrangement uses TRBV4-3 and TRBJ1-1, with TRBD1 matching over 7 bases. Trimming at V came to 1 base and at J to 5 bases, leaving 7 bases not matched to a gene. Germline V lookup: CDR1 LGHNA, CDR2 YSLEER. The CDR3 is 15 residues long.

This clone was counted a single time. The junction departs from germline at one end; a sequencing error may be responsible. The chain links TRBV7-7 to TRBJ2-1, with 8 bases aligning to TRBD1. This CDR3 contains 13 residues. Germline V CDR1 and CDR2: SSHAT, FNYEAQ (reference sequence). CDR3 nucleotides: TGTGCTAGCAGCTCGGACAGGGCGAATGAGCAGTTCTTC. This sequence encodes CASSSDRANEQFF.

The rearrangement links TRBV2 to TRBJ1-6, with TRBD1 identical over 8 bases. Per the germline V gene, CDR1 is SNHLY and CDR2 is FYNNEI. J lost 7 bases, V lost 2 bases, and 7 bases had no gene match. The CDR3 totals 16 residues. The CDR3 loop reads CASSEQGAKLNSPLHF. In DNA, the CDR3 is TGTGCCAGCAGTGAACAGGGGGCAAAATTGAATTCACCCCTCCACTTT. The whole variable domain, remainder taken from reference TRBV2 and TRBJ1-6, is EPEVTQTPSHQVTQMGQEVILRCVPISNHLYFYWYRQILGQKVEFLVSFYNNEISEKSEIFDDQFSVERPDGSNFTLKIRSTKLEDSAMYFCASSEQGAKLNSPLHFGNGTRLTVT.

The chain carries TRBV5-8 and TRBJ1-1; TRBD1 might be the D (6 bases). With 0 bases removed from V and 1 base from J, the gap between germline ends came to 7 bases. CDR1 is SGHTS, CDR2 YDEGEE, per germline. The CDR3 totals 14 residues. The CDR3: CASSLGTANTEAFF. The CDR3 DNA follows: TGTGCCAGCAGCTTGGGGACAGCGAACACTGAAGCTTTCTTT.

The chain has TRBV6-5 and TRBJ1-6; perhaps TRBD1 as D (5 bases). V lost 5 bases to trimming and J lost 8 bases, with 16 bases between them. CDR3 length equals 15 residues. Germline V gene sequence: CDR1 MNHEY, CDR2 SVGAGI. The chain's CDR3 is CASSPSGDVYSPLHF. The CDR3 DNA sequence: TGTGCCAGCAGTCCGAGCGGGGACGTCTATTCACCCCTCCACTTT.

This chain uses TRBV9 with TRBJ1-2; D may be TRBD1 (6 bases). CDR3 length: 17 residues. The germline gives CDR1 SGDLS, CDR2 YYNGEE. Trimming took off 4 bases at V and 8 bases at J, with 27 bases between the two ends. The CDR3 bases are TGTGCCAGCAGCAGCACCTTAAACTTAACAGGGTTGAGCGGCTACACCTTC. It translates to CASSSTLNLTGLSGYTF.